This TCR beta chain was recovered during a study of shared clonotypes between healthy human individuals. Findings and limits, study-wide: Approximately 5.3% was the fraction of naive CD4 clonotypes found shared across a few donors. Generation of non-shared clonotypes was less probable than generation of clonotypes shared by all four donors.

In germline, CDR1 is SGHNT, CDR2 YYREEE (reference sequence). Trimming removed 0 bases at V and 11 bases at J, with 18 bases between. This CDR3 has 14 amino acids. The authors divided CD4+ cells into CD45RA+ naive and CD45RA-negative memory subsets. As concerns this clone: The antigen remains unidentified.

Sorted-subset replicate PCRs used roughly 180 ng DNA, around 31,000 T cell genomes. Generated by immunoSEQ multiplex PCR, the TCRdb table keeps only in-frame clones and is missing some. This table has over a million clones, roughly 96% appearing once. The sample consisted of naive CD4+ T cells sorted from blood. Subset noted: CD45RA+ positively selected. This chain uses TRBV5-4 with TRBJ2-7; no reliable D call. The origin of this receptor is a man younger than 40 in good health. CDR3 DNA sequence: TGTGCCAGCAGCTTGGCTCAGGCCCCGGGTATGGAGTACTTC. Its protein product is CASSLAQAPGMEYF.